This TCR beta chain was profiled in a study of T cells after yellow fever vaccination (dated by TCRdb to between 2018 and 2020). Looking at the study overall: Libraries from fractions with low cell numbers were prepared with the SMART-Seq v4 Ultra Low Input RNA kit. Two healthy male donors made up the cohort, one aged 18 to 30 years and the other aged 30 to 40 years. Blood was collected at multiple timepoints before and after primary and secondary immunization, and bulk PBMC replicates and cell subsets were isolated. Bulk TCR alpha and beta repertoires were sequenced longitudinally to track T-cell clones before and after primary and booster YFV17D yellow fever vaccination.

This clonotype has only a few counts. Its specific antigen is unknown. No base quality values were provided; no much bigger clone lies one nucleotide off. The full study reports these points: Most clones expanded after primary vaccination (around 96% of CD4 and around 89% of CD8) were re-detected after the booster, suggesting that broad memory maintenance occurred. The study included only a couple of donors, which limits how far the findings can be generalized. Compared with the primary T-cell response, the secondary T-cell response was weaker but faster, peaking on day 5 rather than day 15. A small share of clonotypes was detected in both CD4 and CD8 compartments, with the overlap likely arising from convergent recombination. Computational filtering was required because FACS-sorted repertoires could contain abundant contaminating clonotypes from the bulk population.

The V end loses 0 bases and the J end loses 4 bases, and a stretch of 3 bases separates them. The CDR1 and CDR2 encoded by the germline V gene are SGHTA and FQGTGA. The CDR3, cysteine through phenylalanine, is 13 amino acids long. Kept here is only the CDR3 DNA, which spans 39 bases and is read in frame from base 1. The treatment or condition label here, explained by the study, means: live attenuated yellow fever vaccine strain. A standard Ficoll-Paque protocol was used to isolate PBMCs from peripheral blood. Dynabeads CD4 and CD8 positive selection kits were used to isolate CD4 and CD8 T-cell fractions. TriZol was used to extract RNA from bulk PBMCs, CD4 and CD8 fractions, and dextramer-positive and dextramer-negative fractions. Sequencing used an Illumina NovaSeq 6000. TCR cDNA was synthesized by 5'RACE template switching, through which a universal primer site and unique molecular identifiers were introduced. cDNA synthesis was primed from both the TCR alpha and TCR beta constant segments. Library amplification involved two PCR steps, and the second step added sample barcodes and sequencing adapters. Sequencing of libraries was done on Illumina HiSeq 2500 (2x100 bp) or NovaSeq (2x150 bp). The authors processed their data as follows. MIGEC was used to demultiplex reads and collapse the reads into UMI consensus sequences, and MiXCR was used for V(D)J alignment. Vaccine-responding clonotypes were identified with edgeR using replicate PBMC samples, with FDR below 0.01 and a log2 fold change above 5 up to day 15 being required. Each bulk clonotype was labeled CD4 or CD8 based on which sequenced repertoire, CD4 or CD8, contained the clonotype at higher abundance. TCRdb applied fastp at Q25 and MiXCR to the public reads, then kept only in-frame beta chains. Every CDR3 protein is listed once, alongside the most common genes and DNA of its rows. TCRdb's processing, not the authors', yielded these V and J calls. The sample profile shows about 300,000 distinct CDR3 sequences; 8.7% of them were found once. Over 3% of the sample belongs to the ten largest clones.

This chain joins TRBV7-3 to TRBJ2-2, with no D gene named confidently. The sequenced sample was CD4+ T cells sorted from PBMCs, obtained 5 days after the yellow fever booster vaccination. This TCR derives from a young man who received the YFV17D yellow fever vaccine. The DNA is as follows: TGTGCCAGCAGCTTAACGGTCACCGGGGAGCTGTTTTTT. Its protein product is CASSLTVTGELFF.